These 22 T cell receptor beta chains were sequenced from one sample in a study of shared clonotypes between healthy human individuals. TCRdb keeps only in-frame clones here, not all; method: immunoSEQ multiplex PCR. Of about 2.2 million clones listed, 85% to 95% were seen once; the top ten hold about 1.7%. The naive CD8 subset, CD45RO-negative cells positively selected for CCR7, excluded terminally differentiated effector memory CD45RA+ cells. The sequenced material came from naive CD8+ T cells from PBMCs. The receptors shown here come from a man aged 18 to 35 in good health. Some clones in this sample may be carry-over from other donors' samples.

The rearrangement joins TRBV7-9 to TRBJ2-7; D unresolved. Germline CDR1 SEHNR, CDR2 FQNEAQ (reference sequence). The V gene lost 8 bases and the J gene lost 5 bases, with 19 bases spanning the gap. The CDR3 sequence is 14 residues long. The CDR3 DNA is TGTGCCAGCGAACCCAACACGTATGCGCACGAGCAGTACTTC. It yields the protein CASEPNTYAHEQYF.

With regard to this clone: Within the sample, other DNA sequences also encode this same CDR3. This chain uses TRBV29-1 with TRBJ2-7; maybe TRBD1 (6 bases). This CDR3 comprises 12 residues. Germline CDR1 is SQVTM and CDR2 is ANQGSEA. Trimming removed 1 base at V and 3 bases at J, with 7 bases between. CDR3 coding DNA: TGCAGCGTTGAAGGACAGGACTACGAGCAGTACTTC. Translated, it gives CSVEGQDYEQYF.

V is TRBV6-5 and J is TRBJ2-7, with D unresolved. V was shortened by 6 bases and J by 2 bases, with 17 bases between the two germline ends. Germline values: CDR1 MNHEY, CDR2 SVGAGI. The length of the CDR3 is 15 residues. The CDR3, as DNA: TGTGCCAGCAGCTCTTCCCCGACTGCCACCTACGAGCAGTACTTC. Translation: CASSSSPTATYEQYF.

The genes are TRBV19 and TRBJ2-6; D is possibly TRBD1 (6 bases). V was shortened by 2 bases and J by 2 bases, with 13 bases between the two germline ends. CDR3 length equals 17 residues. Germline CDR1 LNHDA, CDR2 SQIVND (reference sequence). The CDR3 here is CASSIQGLLAGANVLTF. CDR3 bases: TGTGCCAGTAGTATACAGGGGCTCCTGGCTGGGGCCAACGTCCTGACTTTC. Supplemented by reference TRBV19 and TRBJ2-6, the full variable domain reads DGGITQSPKYLFRKEGQNVTLSCEQNLNHDAMYWYRQDPGQGLRLIYYSQIVNDFQKGDIAEGYSVSREKKESFPLTVTSAQKNPTAFYLCASSIQGLLAGANVLTFGAGSRLTVL.

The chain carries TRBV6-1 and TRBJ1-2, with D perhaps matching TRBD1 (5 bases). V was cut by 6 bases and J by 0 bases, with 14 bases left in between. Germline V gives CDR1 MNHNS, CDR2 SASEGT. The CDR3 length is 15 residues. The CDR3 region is CASSPRQTSNYGYTF. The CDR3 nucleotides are TGTGCCAGCAGCCCAAGACAGACTTCTAACTATGGCTACACCTTC.

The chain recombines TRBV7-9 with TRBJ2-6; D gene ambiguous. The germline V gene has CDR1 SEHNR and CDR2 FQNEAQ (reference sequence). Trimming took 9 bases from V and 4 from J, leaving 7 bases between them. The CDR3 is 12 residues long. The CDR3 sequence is CASRAGANVLTF. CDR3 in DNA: TGTGCCAGTCGGGCCGGGGCCAACGTCCTGACTTTC.

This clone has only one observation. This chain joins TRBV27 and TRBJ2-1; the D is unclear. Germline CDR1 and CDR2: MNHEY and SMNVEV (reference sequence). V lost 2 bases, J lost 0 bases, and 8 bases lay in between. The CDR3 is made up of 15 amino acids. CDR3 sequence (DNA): TGTGCCAGCAGTTTACAGACGAGCTCCTACAATGAGCAGTTCTTC. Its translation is CASSLQTSSYNEQFF.

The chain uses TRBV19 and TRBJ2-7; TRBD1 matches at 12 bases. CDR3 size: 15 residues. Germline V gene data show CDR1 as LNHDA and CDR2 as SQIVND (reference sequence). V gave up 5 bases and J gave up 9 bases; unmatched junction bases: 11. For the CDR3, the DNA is TGTGCCAGTAGTGAGGGGACAGGGGGCGAAGAGGGGCAGTACTTC. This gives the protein CASSEGTGGEEGQYF.

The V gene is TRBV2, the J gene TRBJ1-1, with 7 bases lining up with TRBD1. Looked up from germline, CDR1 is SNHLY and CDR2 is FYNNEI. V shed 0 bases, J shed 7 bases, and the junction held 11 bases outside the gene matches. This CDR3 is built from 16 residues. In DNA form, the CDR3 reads TGTGCCAGCAGTGAAGCCAGGGGGATATTGGACGATGAAGCTTTCTTT. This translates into CASSEARGILDDEAFF.

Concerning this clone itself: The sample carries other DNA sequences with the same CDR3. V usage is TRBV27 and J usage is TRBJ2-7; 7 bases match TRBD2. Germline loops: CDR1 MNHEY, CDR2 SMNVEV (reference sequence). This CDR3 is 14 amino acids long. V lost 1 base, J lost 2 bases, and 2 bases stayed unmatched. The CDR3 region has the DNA TGTGCCAGCAGTTTATTTGCGGGAGCCTACGAGCAGTACTTC. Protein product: CASSLFAGAYEQYF.

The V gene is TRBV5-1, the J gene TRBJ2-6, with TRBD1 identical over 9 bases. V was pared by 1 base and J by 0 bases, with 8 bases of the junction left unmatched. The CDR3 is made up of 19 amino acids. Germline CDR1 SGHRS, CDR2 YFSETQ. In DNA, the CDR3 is TGCGCCAGCAGCTTGCCGAGGACAGGGGTCAACTCTGGGGCCAACGTCCTGACTTTC. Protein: CASSLPRTGVNSGANVLTF.

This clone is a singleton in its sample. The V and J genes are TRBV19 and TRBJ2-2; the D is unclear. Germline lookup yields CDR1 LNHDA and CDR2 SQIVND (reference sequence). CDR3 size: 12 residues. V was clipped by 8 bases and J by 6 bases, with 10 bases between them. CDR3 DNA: TGTGCCAGTCCCCGTAGGTCCGGGGAGCTGTTTTTT. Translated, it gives CASPRRSGELFF.

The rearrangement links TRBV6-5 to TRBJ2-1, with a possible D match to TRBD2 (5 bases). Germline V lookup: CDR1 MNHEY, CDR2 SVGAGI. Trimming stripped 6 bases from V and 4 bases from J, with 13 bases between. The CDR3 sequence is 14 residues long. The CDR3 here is CASSDQEGYNEQFF. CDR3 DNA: TGTGCCAGCAGCGACCAAGAGGGATACAATGAGCAGTTCTTC.

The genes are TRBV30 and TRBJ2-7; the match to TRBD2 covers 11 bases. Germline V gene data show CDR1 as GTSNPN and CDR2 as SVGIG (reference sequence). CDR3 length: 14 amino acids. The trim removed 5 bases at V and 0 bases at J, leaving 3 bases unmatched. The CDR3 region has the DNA TGTGCCTGGGGAGGACTAGCGGGCTCCTACGAGCAGTACTTC. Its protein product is CAWGGLAGSYEQYF. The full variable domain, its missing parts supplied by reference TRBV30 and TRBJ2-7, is SQTIHQWPATLVQPVGSPLSLECTVEGTSNPNLYWYRQAAGRGLQLLFYSVGIGQISSEVPQNLSASRPQDRQFILSSKKLLLSDSGFYLCAWGGLAGSYEQYFGPGTRLTVT.

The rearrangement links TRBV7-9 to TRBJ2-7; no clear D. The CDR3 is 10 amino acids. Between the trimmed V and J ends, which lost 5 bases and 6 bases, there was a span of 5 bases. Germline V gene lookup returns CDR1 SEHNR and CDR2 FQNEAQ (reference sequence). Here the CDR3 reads CASSDLEQYF. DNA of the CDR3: TGTGCCAGCAGCGACCTCGAGCAGTACTTC.

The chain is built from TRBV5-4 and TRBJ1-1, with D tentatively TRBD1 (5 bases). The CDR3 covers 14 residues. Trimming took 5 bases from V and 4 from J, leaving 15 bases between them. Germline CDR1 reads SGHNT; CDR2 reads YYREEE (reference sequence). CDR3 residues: CASRVGWGSTEAFF. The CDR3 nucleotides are TGTGCCAGCAGGGTTGGGTGGGGGTCCACTGAAGCTTTCTTT.

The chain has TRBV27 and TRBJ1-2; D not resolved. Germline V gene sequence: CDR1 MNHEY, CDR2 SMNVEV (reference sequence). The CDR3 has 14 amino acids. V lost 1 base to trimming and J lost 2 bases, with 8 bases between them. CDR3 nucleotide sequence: TGTGCCAGCAGTTTATTCGCAGAAAACTATGGCTACACCTTC. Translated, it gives CASSLFAENYGYTF.

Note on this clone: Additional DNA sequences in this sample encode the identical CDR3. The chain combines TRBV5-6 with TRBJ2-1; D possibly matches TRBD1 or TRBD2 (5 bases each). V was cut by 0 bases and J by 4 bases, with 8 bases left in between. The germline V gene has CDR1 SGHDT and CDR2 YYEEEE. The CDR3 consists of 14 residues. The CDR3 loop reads CASSLGGAYNEQFF. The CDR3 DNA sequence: TGTGCCAGCAGCTTGGGAGGGGCTTACAATGAGCAGTTCTTC.

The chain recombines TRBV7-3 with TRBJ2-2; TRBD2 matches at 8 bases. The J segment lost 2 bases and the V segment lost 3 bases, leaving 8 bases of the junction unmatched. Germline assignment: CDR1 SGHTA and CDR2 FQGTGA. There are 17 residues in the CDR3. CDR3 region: CASSFPREATNTGELFF. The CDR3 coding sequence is TGTGCCAGCAGCTTTCCGCGGGAGGCCACCAACACCGGGGAGCTGTTTTTT.

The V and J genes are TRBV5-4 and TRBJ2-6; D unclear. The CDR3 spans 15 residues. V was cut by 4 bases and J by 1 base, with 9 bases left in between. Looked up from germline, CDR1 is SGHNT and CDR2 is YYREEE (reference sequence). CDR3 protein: CASSLLGSGANVLTF. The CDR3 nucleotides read TGTGCCAGCAGCCTACTCGGTTCTGGGGCCAACGTCCTGACTTTC.

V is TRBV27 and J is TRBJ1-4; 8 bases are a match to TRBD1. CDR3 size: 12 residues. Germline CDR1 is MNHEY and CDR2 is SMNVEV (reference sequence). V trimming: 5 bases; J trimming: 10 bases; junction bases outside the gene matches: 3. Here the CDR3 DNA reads TGTGCCAGCAGTGGACAGGGTGGAAAACTGTTTTTT. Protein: CASSGQGGKLFF. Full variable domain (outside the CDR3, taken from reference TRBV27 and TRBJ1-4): EAQVTQNPRYLITVTGKKLTVTCSQNMNHEYMSWYRQDPGLGLRQIYYSMNVEVTDKGDVPEGYKVSRKEKRNFPLILESPSPNQTSLYFCASSGQGGKLFFGSGTQLSVL.

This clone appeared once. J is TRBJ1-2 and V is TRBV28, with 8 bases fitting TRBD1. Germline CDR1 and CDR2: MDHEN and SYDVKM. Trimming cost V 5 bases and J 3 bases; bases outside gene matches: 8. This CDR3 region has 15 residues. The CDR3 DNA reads TGTGCCAGCAGTGCTACAGGGGGACGGGACTATGGCTACACCTTC. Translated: CASSATGGRDYGYTF.